This is a list of T cell receptor beta chains from one sample in a study of CD8 T cells in Susac syndrome. TCRdb re-called the immunoSEQ multiplex PCR reads through MiXCR, storing one row per CDR3 protein. This sample carries 110,000 to 150,000 distinct CDR3 sequences, approximately 96% of them seen once, and the ten largest clones take 0.084%. Specimen: CD4+ T cells from PBMCs. Receptor source: a human donor with Susac syndrome. Both conserved end residues are part of each CDR3. The D gene is left open where the match is weak. Expanded clones get a size class; other rows say once, few or many, or leave the size out.

CDR3: CSVAPFQGPFNEQFF
DNA: TGCAGCGTCGCCCCCTTTCAGGGGCCCTTCAATGAGCAGTTCTTC
V: TRBV29-1
size: -
J: TRBJ2-1
D: -
length: 15

CDR3: CASSQFHVSSYEQYF
DNA: TGTGCCAGCAGCCAATTTCATGTAAGCTCCTACGAGCAGTACTTC
V: TRBV14
size: -
J: TRBJ2-7
D: -
length: 15

CDR3: CASSSGQMVSGYTF
DNA: TGTGCCAGCAGCTCCGGACAAATGGTTAGCGGCTACACCTTC
V: TRBV7-9
size: -
J: TRBJ1-2
D: -
length: 14

CDR3: CASSLAADSGNTIYF
DNA: TGTGCCAGCAGCTTAGCGGCAGACTCTGGAAACACCATATATTTT
V: TRBV7-9
size: -
J: TRBJ1-3
D: -
length: 15

CDR3: CASSSLGGGEKLFF
DNA: TGTGCCAGCAGTTCGTTAGGGGGCGGGGAAAAACTGTTTTTT
V: TRBV27
size: -
J: TRBJ1-4
D: TRBD1
length: 14

CDR3: CSVAPSGIGYEQYF
DNA: TGCAGCGTTGCGCCTAGCGGGATCGGATACGAGCAGTACTTC
V: TRBV29-1
size: -
J: TRBJ2-7
D: TRBD2
length: 14

CDR3: CASRSFRGADGYTF
DNA: TGTGCCAGCAGGAGCTTCCGGGGGGCGGATGGCTACACCTTC
V: TRBV7-9
size: -
J: TRBJ1-2
D: -
length: 14

CDR3: CASSAAGEKLFF
DNA: TGTGCCAGCAGCGCCGCAGGCGAAAAACTGTTTTTT
V: TRBV3-1
size: -
J: TRBJ1-4
D: -
length: 12

CDR3: CASRAPAGNYGYTF
DNA: TGTGCCAGCAGGGCTCCGGCAGGGAACTATGGCTACACCTTC
V: TRBV7-9
size: -
J: TRBJ1-2
D: -
length: 14

CDR3: CSAGNLGHYEQYF
DNA: TGCAGTGCCGGGAACCTTGGGCACTACGAGCAGTACTTC
V: TRBV20-1
size: -
J: TRBJ2-7
D: -
length: 13

CDR3: CASSVSQGALNTEAFF
DNA: TGTGCCAGCAGCGTAAGTCAGGGGGCGCTGAACACTGAAGCTTTCTTT
V: TRBV9
size: -
J: TRBJ1-1
D: TRBD1
length: 16

CDR3: CATSAGETQYF
DNA: TGTGCCACCTCTGCCGGGGAGACCCAGTACTTC
V: TRBV14
size: -
J: TRBJ2-5
D: -
length: 11

CDR3: CSVGSTDTQYF
DNA: TGCAGCGTAGGGAGCACAGATACGCAGTATTTT
V: TRBV29-1
size: -
J: TRBJ2-3
D: -
length: 11

CDR3: CSARGRGGRETQYF
DNA: TGCAGTGCTAGGGGCCGCGGGGGCCGAGAGACCCAGTACTTC
V: TRBV20-1
size: few
J: TRBJ2-5
D: -
length: 14